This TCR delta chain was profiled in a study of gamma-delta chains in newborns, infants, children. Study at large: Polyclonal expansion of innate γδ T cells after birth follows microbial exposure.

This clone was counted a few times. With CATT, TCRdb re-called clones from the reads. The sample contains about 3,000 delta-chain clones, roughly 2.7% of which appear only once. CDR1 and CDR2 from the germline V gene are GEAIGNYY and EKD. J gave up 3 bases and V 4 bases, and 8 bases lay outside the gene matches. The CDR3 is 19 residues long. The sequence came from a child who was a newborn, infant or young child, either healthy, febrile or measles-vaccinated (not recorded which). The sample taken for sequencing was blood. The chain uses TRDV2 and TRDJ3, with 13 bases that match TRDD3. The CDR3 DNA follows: TGTGCCTGTGATCTTACTGGGGGATACGCGGGCTGGGACACCCGACAGATGTTTTTC. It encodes CACDLTGGYAGWDTRQMFF.